The 21 T cell receptor beta chains below come from one sample, sequenced in a study of shared T cell receptors in the human thymus (dated by TCRdb to the early 2020s). Library prep was done by the immunoSEQ multiplex PCR assay. In TCRdb, the immuneACCESS table is reduced to in-frame sequences with V and J assigned. These tables do not hold every clone; where another copy was compared, an unresolved V gene accounts for under half, and the others remain unexplained. The sample includes 650,000 to 950,000 clones, with 80% to 90% observed a single time. Of the sample, about 0.011% is held by the ten largest clones. These data were also filed under a second study, of human thymus T cells.

Sequencing used thymocytes. The origin of the receptors is a girl under three years old with a congenital heart defect. Donor details come from another sample of the same person, matched by shared clones.

This chain connects TRBV7-8 to TRBJ2-1; tentatively, D is TRBD1 (6 bases). The CDR3 runs 13 residues. The germline gives CDR1 SGHVS, CDR2 FQNEAQ. V was trimmed by 1 base and J by 6 bases, leaving 7 bases between them. CDR3 residues: CASSLDRVNEQFF. The DNA for the CDR3 is TGTGCCAGCAGCTTAGACAGGGTCAATGAGCAGTTCTTC. The variable domain in full, completed from reference TRBV7-8 and TRBJ2-1, reads GAGVSQSPRYKVAKRGQDVALRCDPISGHVSLFWYQQALGQGPEFLTYFQNEAQLDKSGLPSDRFFAERPEGSVSTLKIQRTQQEDSAVYLCASSLDRVNEQFFGPGTRLTVL.

The V call is TRBV20-1, the J call TRBJ2-5; a possible D gene is TRBD1 (5 bases). CDR1 and CDR2 (germline): DFQATT, SNEGSKA (reference sequence). Trimming stripped 3 bases from V and 3 bases from J, with 5 bases between. This CDR3 has 11 amino acids. Written as DNA, the CDR3 is TGCAGTGCTAGGGACAAAGAGACCCAGTACTTC. Encoded protein: CSARDKETQYF.

The CDR3 DNA reads TGTGCCAGCAGTGAAGCGCGGACAAGGGATACGCAGTATTTT. Protein: CASSEARTRDTQYF. The chain couples TRBV2 to TRBJ2-3; weak D call: TRBD1 (5 bases). Germline CDR1 SNHLY, CDR2 FYNNEI. The CDR3 covers 14 residues. V was trimmed by 0 bases and J by 6 bases, leaving 10 bases between them.

The chain joins TRBV19 to TRBJ2-3; TRBD2 matches at 8 bases. J lost 0 bases, V lost 3 bases, and 5 bases had no gene match. The CDR3 totals 16 residues. The germline V gene has CDR1 LNHDA and CDR2 SQIVND (reference sequence). The chain's CDR3 is CASSISGGDSTDTQYF. CDR3 in DNA: TGTGCCAGTAGTATTTCGGGGGGGGACAGCACAGATACGCAGTATTTT. Full variable domain (remainder filled in from reference TRBV19 and TRBJ2-3): DGGITQSPKYLFRKEGQNVTLSCEQNLNHDAMYWYRQDPGQGLRLIYYSQIVNDFQKGDIAEGYSVSREKKESFPLTVTSAQKNPTAFYLCASSISGGDSTDTQYFGPGTRLTVL.

J is TRBJ1-4 and V is TRBV6-5; TRBD1 aligns across 9 bases. V shed 5 bases and J 7 bases; nucleotides not matched to a gene: 8. The CDR3 runs to 15 residues. Germline V lookup: CDR1 MNHEY, CDR2 SVGAGI. CDR3 sequence reads: CASSGTGGQGEKLFF. CDR3 sequence (DNA): TGTGCCAGCAGTGGCACAGGGGGACAGGGTGAAAAACTGTTTTTT.

This chain joins TRBV5-6 and TRBJ1-2, with TRBD1 identical over 12 bases. Germline CDR1 and CDR2: SGHDT and YYEEEE. V was pared by 2 bases and J by 8 bases, with 7 bases of the junction left unmatched. This CDR3 has 15 residues. The CDR3, as DNA: TGTGCCAGCAGCTTCCGGGACAGGGGGCTTAAAGGCTACACCTTC. It yields the protein CASSFRDRGLKGYTF.

The chain couples TRBV5-1 to TRBJ1-2; 9 bases map to TRBD1. Trimming cost V 5 bases and J 0 bases; bases outside gene matches: 26. The CDR3 runs 22 residues. Germline assignment: CDR1 SGHRS and CDR2 YFSETQ. CDR3 sequence (DNA): TGCGCCAGCAGTCTTCAATCCCCCGGGACAGGGCAGGAGGATTCACCTAACTATGGCTACACCTTC. This encodes CASSLQSPGTGQEDSPNYGYTF.

The V call is TRBV9, the J call TRBJ1-1, with 7 bases fitting TRBD1. The germline CDR1 and CDR2 sequences are SGDLS and YYNGEE. With 4 bases clipped from V and 1 base from J, the junction kept 13 bases outside the gene matches. The CDR3 extends over 17 amino acids. The CDR3 loop reads CASSPRDSRLPNTEAFF. CDR3 coding DNA: TGTGCCAGCAGCCCGCGGGACAGTAGACTCCCGAACACTGAAGCTTTCTTT.

V and J are TRBV11-2 and TRBJ1-6; D not resolved. This CDR3 has 12 amino acids. Trimming left V 4 bases short and J 8 bases short, with 6 bases between. The germline gives CDR1 SGHAT, CDR2 FQNNGV. The CDR3 sequence is CASSCVDSPLHF. The CDR3 DNA is TGTGCCAGCAGCTGCGTAGATTCACCCCTCCACTTT.

This sequence joins TRBV14 and TRBJ1-2; D call uncertain. CDR3 length: 14 residues. Germline loops: CDR1 SGHDN, CDR2 FVKESK. V lost 3 bases and J lost 0, with 8 bases in between. The CDR3 reads CASSQVETNYGYTF. CDR3 bases: TGTGCCAGCAGCCAGGTTGAGACTAACTATGGCTACACCTTC.

This clone was seen just once. This sequence joins TRBV30 and TRBJ1-6; perhaps TRBD1 as D (6 bases). From germline, CDR1 is GTSNPN and CDR2 SVGIG (reference sequence). The length of the CDR3 is 15 residues. V lost 0 bases and J 5 bases, leaving 11 bases between the germline ends. The CDR3 DNA is TGTGCCTGGAGTGTACGGGCAGGGGATAATTCACCCCTCCACTTT. Its protein product is CAWSVRAGDNSPLHF.

The chain is built from TRBV25-1 and TRBJ2-3, with D maybe TRBD2 (5 bases). The CDR3 is made up of 15 amino acids. Germline CDR1 MGHDK, CDR2 SYGVNS. Trimming cost V 3 bases and J 5 bases, with 15 bases left between them. The CDR3 here is CASSDFQVGGDTQYF. CDR3 DNA sequence: TGTGCCAGCAGTGATTTTCAGGTTGGAGGAGATACGCAGTATTTT.

The chain recombines TRBV6-6 with TRBJ2-5, with D possibly matching TRBD1 (5 bases). The germline V and J ends were trimmed by 8 bases and 3 bases, with 10 bases remaining between them. Germline CDR1 and CDR2: MNHNY and SVGAGI (reference sequence). The CDR3 loop spans 12 amino acids. The CDR3: CASATEKETQYF. The CDR3, as DNA: TGTGCCAGCGCGACAGAAAAAGAGACCCAGTACTTC.

V and J are TRBV27 and TRBJ2-3, with unresolved D. The CDR3 extends over 15 amino acids. CDR1 MNHEY and CDR2 SMNVEV come from the germline V gene (reference sequence). V was trimmed by 2 bases and J by 1 base, leaving 10 bases between them. DNA of the CDR3: TGTGCCAGCAGTTTAAAAGCGTTAGGCACAGATACGCAGTATTTT. It translates to CASSLKALGTDTQYF.

The CDR3 protein is CASRVRGGGKNTEAFF. The CDR3 DNA reads as TGCGCCAGCAGGGTGCGGGGGGGCGGGAAGAACACTGAAGCTTTCTTT. The V and J genes are TRBV5-1 and TRBJ1-1; TRBD1 is a possible D gene (6 bases). The V end lost 5 bases, the J end lost 1 base, and 18 bases lay between the germline ends. This CDR3 has 16 residues. Germline-derived CDR1 and CDR2 are SGHRS and YFSETQ. Combining the CDR3 with reference TRBV5-1 and TRBJ1-1 gives the whole variable domain KAGVTQTPRYLIKTRGQQVTLSCSPISGHRSVSWYQQTPGQGLQFLFEYFSETQRNKGNFPGRFSGRQFSNSRSEMNVSTLELGDSALYLCASRVRGGGKNTEAFFGQGTRLTVV.

The V call is TRBV7-9, the J call TRBJ1-6, with 9 positions matching TRBD1. The V gene's germline CDR1 is SEHNR and CDR2 FQNEAQ (reference sequence). CDR3 length equals 16 residues. The V and J ends lost 2 bases and 10 bases, in that order; junction bases with no gene match: 9. For the CDR3, the DNA is TGTGCCAGCAGCTTAAGAACGGACAGGGGAGGATCACCCCTCCACTTT. It encodes CASSLRTDRGGSPLHF.

This chain connects TRBV14 to TRBJ2-7; a weak D match, TRBD1 (6 bases). CDR3 size: 18 residues. Germline CDR1 and CDR2: SGHDN and FVKESK. Deletions cut 1 base from V and 8 bases from J, with 27 bases between. CDR3: CASSQANRAVGPVAKQYF. CDR3 DNA sequence: TGTGCCAGCAGCCAAGCTAACAGGGCTGTGGGACCCGTAGCTAAGCAGTACTTC.

The chain joins TRBV7-3 to TRBJ2-7; a weak D match, TRBD1 (6 bases). The V and J ends lost 2 bases and 3 bases respectively, with 14 bases between them. The length of the CDR3 is 15 residues. Germline V gives CDR1 SGHTA, CDR2 FQGTGA. The CDR3 here is CASSLYGQKNYEQYF. In DNA form, the CDR3 reads TGTGCCAGCAGCTTATATGGACAGAAAAACTACGAGCAGTACTTC.

This rearrangement joins TRBV7-8 to TRBJ2-6; D not resolved. This CDR3 has 16 residues. V was clipped by 5 bases and J by 3 bases, with 14 bases between them. CDR1 is SGHVS, CDR2 FQNEAQ, per germline. In DNA form, the CDR3 reads TGTGCCAGCAGCACTACGGTACCAAATGGGGCCAACGTCCTGACTTTC. This encodes CASSTTVPNGANVLTF. The variable domain in full, completed from reference TRBV7-8 and TRBJ2-6, reads GAGVSQSPRYKVAKRGQDVALRCDPISGHVSLFWYQQALGQGPEFLTYFQNEAQLDKSGLPSDRFFAERPEGSVSTLKIQRTQQEDSAVYLCASSTTVPNGANVLTFGAGSRLTVL.

CDR3 in DNA: TGTGCCAGCAGTGAACCCCGGAGGGAGACCCAGTACTTC. Amino acid sequence: CASSEPRRETQYF. The chain is built from TRBV28 and TRBJ2-5; D possibly corresponds to TRBD2 (5 bases). This CDR3 is built from 13 residues. The germline V and J ends were trimmed by 5 bases and 5 bases, with 12 bases remaining between them. Germline loops: CDR1 MDHEN, CDR2 SYDVKM.

CDR3 amino acids: CASSPYSFNEQFF. In DNA form, the CDR3 reads TGTGCCAGCAGTCCCTACTCTTTCAATGAGCAGTTCTTC. V and J are TRBV27 and TRBJ2-1; D remains unclear. V gave up 5 bases and J gave up 6 bases, with 11 bases separating them. Germline V gives CDR1 MNHEY, CDR2 SMNVEV (reference sequence). The CDR3 extends over 13 amino acids.